The 2 T cell receptor beta chains reported below all come from one sample, sequenced in a study of T-cell reconstitution after alpha-beta-depleted transplantation in children. Unique molecular identifiers were incorporated when the TCRbeta library was constructed. TCRdb ran MiXCR on the PCR reads and lists one entry per CDR3 protein. Of just over 950,000 distinct CDR3 sequences listed, under 30% are singletons. The sample was PBMCs, mostly from graft donor cells, taken 360 days after TCRalphabeta/CD19-depleted stem cell transplant. The receptors were sampled from a boy less than two years old who had a stem cell transplant for SCID, so the T cells may come from the graft donor.

The CDR3 DNA is TGCAGCGTTGCAACCGGGATCGGGCGAACCACTGAAGCTTTCTTT. Amino acid sequence: CSVATGIGRTTEAFF. V gene TRBV29-1 combines with J gene TRBJ1-1; D call uncertain. Trimming removed 4 bases from V and 4 bases from J, with 19 bases in between. The CDR3 runs 15 residues. Germline V gives CDR1 SQVTM, CDR2 ANQGSEA.

The V and J genes are TRBV4-1 and TRBJ2-1; D could derive from TRBD1 or TRBD2 (5 bases each). The CDR3 sequence is 18 residues long. V was clipped by 0 bases and J by 3 bases, with 18 bases between them. Germline values: CDR1 MGHRA, CDR2 YSYEKL. The CDR3: CASSQDQAGGGLYNEQFF. CDR3 sequence (DNA): TGCGCCAGCAGCCAAGATCAGGCCGGTGGGGGTCTCTACAATGAGCAGTTCTTC.